The rows below give T cell receptor beta chains drawn from one sample of a study of identical twins. TCRdb independently ran MiXCR on the 5' RACE reads; one entry per CDR3 protein. Here the sample spans over 600,000 distinct CDR3 sequences, approximately 21% being singletons. These data also formed part of another study, on T cells expressing NK-cell markers.

Material: PBMCs. These TCRs come from a woman aged 18-30 years in good health. The CDR3 runs from the conserved cysteine through the conserved F or W. Each record gives: clone size, D gene, V gene, J gene, CDR3 DNA, CDR3 protein. D genes are given only for firm matches. The size of a clone is reported for some rows only, either as once, few or many, or as a class for expanded clones.

size: once; D: TRBD2; V: TRBV2; J: TRBJ2-1; DNA: TGTGCCAGCAGCTATCCGGCTAGCGGGGGACCAAGCTCCTACAATGAGCAGTTCTTC; CDR3: CASSYPASGGPSSYNEQFF
size: NA; D: NA; V: TRBV12-3/TRBV12-4; J: TRBJ2-7; DNA: TGTGCCAGCAGTTTAGAATTCGGATTTTCCTACGAGCAGTACTTC; CDR3: CASSLEFGFSYEQYF
size: few; D: NA; V: TRBV9; J: TRBJ2-7; DNA: TGTGCCAGCAGCGTAGATTTTGGGGTCGGAGAGCAGTACTTC; CDR3: CASSVDFGVGEQYF
size: NA; D: TRBD1; V: TRBV27; J: TRBJ1-2; DNA: TGTGCCAGCAGTCTACTAATCCGGGACAGGGTTTGGGGCTACACCTTC; CDR3: CASSLLIRDRVWGYTF
size: many; D: TRBD1; V: TRBV12-3/TRBV12-4; J: TRBJ1-2; DNA: TGTGCCAGCAGTTCATCAGGGGGTGGCGGCTACACCTTC; CDR3: CASSSSGGGGYTF
size: NA; D: NA; V: TRBV5-1; J: TRBJ2-7; DNA: TGCGCCAGCAGCCACGGACGGTTGGCCTCCTACGAGCAGTACTTC; CDR3: CASSHGRLASYEQYF
size: NA; D: TRBD1; V: TRBV2; J: TRBJ2-7; DNA: TGTGCCAGCAGTGGCCGGACAGGGGGTTCCTACGAGCAGTACTTC; CDR3: CASSGRTGGSYEQYF
size: NA; D: NA; V: TRBV20-1; J: TRBJ1-1; DNA: TGCAGTGCTTTGGGACCCGAGCAGGCTTTCTTT; CDR3: CSALGPEQAFF
size: once; D: NA; V: TRBV15; J: TRBJ2-1; DNA: TGTGCCACCAGCAGGCAGACAGCCCTACTCTACAATGAGCAGTTCTTC; CDR3: CATSRQTALLYNEQFF
size: NA; D: NA; V: TRBV20-1; J: TRBJ2-5; DNA: TGCAGTGCTACCCCGGGTGCGGGGGAGACCCAGTACTTC; CDR3: CSATPGAGETQYF
size: few; D: TRBD2; V: TRBV20-1; J: TRBJ2-3; DNA: TGCAGTGCTAGTCGCGCGGGAGGGGAGGATACGCAGTATTTT; CDR3: CSASRAGGEDTQYF
size: NA; D: NA; V: TRBV21-1; J: TRBJ1-1; DNA: TGTGCCAGCAGCTTAAAGGAGGGTAACACTGAAGCTTTCTTT; CDR3: CASSLKEGNTEAFF
size: NA; D: NA; V: TRBV20-1; J: TRBJ2-3; DNA: TGCAGTGCTAGACTAGACGGAGGGTCAGGCAACACAGATACGCAGTATTTT; CDR3: CSARLDGGSGNTDTQYF
size: few; D: NA; V: TRBV12-5; J: TRBJ2-3; DNA: TGTGCTAGTGGTTTGGTACAGGGCGGTCCTGGCACAGATACGCAGTATTTT; CDR3: CASGLVQGGPGTDTQYF
size: NA; D: NA; V: TRBV7-9; J: TRBJ1-2; DNA: TGTGCCAGCAGCTTAGCGGGGCGGAGAAACTATGGCTACACCTTC; CDR3: CASSLAGRRNYGYTF